Each of the 17 T cell receptor beta chains below was sequenced from the same sample in a study of neurological immune-mediated disorders. As for time point: technical triplicate 2. Each CDR3 protein is one row after TCRdb ran MiXCR on the 5' RACE reads. The data show about 59,000 distinct CDR3 sequences, about 24% seen once. Sequenced input: PBMCs. Receptors were obtained from a man between 60 and 70 years old with HTLV-1-associated myelopathy (HAM/TSP).

This clonotype was counted ten times or more. The chain employs TRBV7-8 and TRBJ2-1, with a weak D call TRBD2 (6 bases). The CDR3 consists of 15 residues. Per germline, CDR1 SGHVS and CDR2 FQNEAQ. Trimming removed 2 bases at V and 9 bases at J, with 17 bases between. The CDR3 region is CASSLFGGMLREQFF. CDR3 coding DNA: TGTGCCAGCAGCTTATTTGGGGGGATGCTGCGTGAGCAGTTCTTC. The full variable domain, with the rest looked up from reference TRBV7-8 and TRBJ2-1, is GAGVSQSPRYKVAKRGQDVALRCDPISGHVSLFWYQQALGQGPEFLTYFQNEAQLDKSGLPSDRFFAERPEGSVSTLKIQRTQQEDSAVYLCASSLFGGMLREQFFGPGTRLTVL.

This clonotype was detected many times. The chain joins TRBV2 to TRBJ1-5, with D tentatively TRBD1 (6 bases). Trimming removed 6 bases at V and 8 bases at J, with 20 bases between. The CDR3 loop spans 15 amino acids. Germline V gene lookup returns CDR1 SNHLY and CDR2 FYNNEI. CDR3 loop: CASSGTPGAREPQHF. CDR3 in DNA: TGTGCCAGCAGCGGAACACCGGGGGCTCGGGAGCCCCAGCATTTT. Based on the CDR3 plus reference TRBV2 and TRBJ1-5, the full variable domain is EPEVTQTPSHQVTQMGQEVILRCVPISNHLYFYWYRQILGQKVEFLVSFYNNEISEKSEIFDDQFSVERPDGSNFTLKIRSTKLEDSAMYFCASSGTPGAREPQHFGDGTRLSIL.

In this sample, this clonotype turned up many times. Germline and junction disagree at one end, which may indicate a read error. This chain links TRBV7-9 with TRBJ1-4, with 7 positions matching TRBD1. Germline values: CDR1 SEHNR, CDR2 FQNEAQ (reference sequence). The CDR3 consists of 14 residues. The CDR3 here is CASCLGTANEKLFF. The CDR3 coding sequence is TGTGCCAGCTGCTTGGGGACAGCGAATGAAAAACTGTTTTTT.

The chain is built from TRBV11-2 and TRBJ2-5; 8 bases map to TRBD1. J was trimmed by 4 bases and V by 1 base; bases with no gene match: 5. The CDR3 runs to 15 residues. Germline V gene lookup returns CDR1 SGHAT and CDR2 FQNNGV. The CDR3 reads CASSLGPGGTETQYF. The CDR3 nucleotides are TGTGCCAGCAGCTTAGGGCCAGGGGGCACAGAGACCCAGTACTTC.

This clonotype was picked up many times. The chain carries TRBV5-1 and TRBJ1-1; D may be TRBD1 (6 bases). CDR1 is SGHRS and CDR2 is YFSETQ in the germline V gene. V dropped 4 bases and J dropped 3 bases, with 13 bases sitting between them. The CDR3 contains 14 residues. In DNA form, the CDR3 reads TGCGCCAGCAGCAGGGGACAATCGGACACTGAAGCTTTCTTT. It specifies CASSRGQSDTEAFF.

This clonotype was seen repeatedly, ten times or more. This sequence joins TRBV29-1 and TRBJ2-5; the D is unclear. V lost 5 bases, J lost 5 bases, and 9 bases lay in between. Looked up from germline, CDR1 is SQVTM and CDR2 is ANQGSEA. The CDR3 extends over 11 amino acids. This CDR3 reads CSVRHSETQYF. Written as DNA, the CDR3 is TGCAGCGTTCGACACAGCGAGACCCAGTACTTC.

Of note for this clonotype: A single base separates this from a much larger clone, so it may be a read error. The chain is built from TRBV5-1 and TRBJ2-4; D tentatively fits TRBD1 or TRBD2 (5 bases each). This CDR3 is built from 16 residues. Germline values: CDR1 SGHRS, CDR2 YFSETQ. The CDR3 sequence is CTSSLFRGGQRNIQYF. CDR3 in DNA: TGCACCAGCAGCTTGTTTCGGGGTGGACAAAGAAACATTCAGTACTTC.

This clonotype appeared many times. The chain combines TRBV18 with TRBJ2-6, with D possibly matching TRBD1 (6 bases). The CDR3 extends over 17 amino acids. Germline values: CDR1 KGHSH, CDR2 LQKENI. Trimming stripped 6 bases from V and 0 bases from J, with 15 bases between. The CDR3 loop is CASSPSRGGSGANVLTF. CDR3 nucleotide sequence: TGTGCCAGCTCGCCCAGTCGAGGGGGCTCTGGGGCCAACGTCCTGACTTTC.

This clonotype was observed many times. The CDR3: CASSVAKVPGELFF. The CDR3 bases are TGTGCCAGCAGCGTAGCTAAAGTTCCCGGGGAGCTGTTTTTT. The chain links TRBV9 to TRBJ2-2; D call uncertain. Germline assignment: CDR1 SGDLS and CDR2 YYNGEE. The CDR3 contains 14 residues. The V and J ends lost 0 bases and 6 bases respectively, with 9 bases between them.

Ten or more counts support this clonotype. This sequence joins TRBV7-3 and TRBJ2-5; D call uncertain. CDR1 is SGHTA and CDR2 is FQGTGA in the germline V gene. This CDR3 comprises 13 residues. Trimming took 5 bases from V and 5 from J, leaving 12 bases between them. The CDR3 DNA reads as TGTGCCAGCAGCCAACGGCTGCAGGAGACCCAGTACTTC. Protein sequence: CASSQRLQETQYF.

This sequence joins TRBV20-1 and TRBJ1-5; D gene uncertain. CDR1 is DFQATT, CDR2 SNEGSKA, per germline (reference sequence). CDR3 size: 13 residues. V gave up 0 bases and J gave up 2 bases, with 5 bases separating them. The CDR3 reads CSARDQGNQPQHF. CDR3 nucleotides: TGCAGTGCTAGAGATCAAGGCAATCAGCCCCAGCATTTT.

This clonotype was recorded at least ten times. The chain links TRBV4-1 to TRBJ1-1; TRBD1 matches at 8 bases. The V gene end was trimmed by 0 bases and the J gene end by 11 bases; junction bases not matched to a gene: 14. CDR1 is MGHRA, CDR2 YSYEKL, per germline. The CDR3 runs 16 residues. CDR3 bases: TGCGCCAGCAGCCAAGATCCGGGTGCAGGGGGCGAACGCGCTTTCTTT. This translates into CASSQDPGAGGERAFF.

This clonotype has only a few counts. This chain connects TRBV29-1 to TRBJ2-1, with 9 positions matching TRBD2. V trimming: 7 bases; J trimming: 10 bases; junction bases outside the gene matches: 8. The CDR3 spans 12 residues. Germline values: CDR1 SQVTM, CDR2 ANQGSEA. The CDR3 region is CSAPGLASEQFF. The CDR3 region has the DNA TGCAGCGCTCCGGGACTAGCATCCGAGCAGTTCTTC.

V is TRBV5-1 and J is TRBJ2-1; 8 positions agree with TRBD1. This CDR3 has 13 residues. CDR1 is SGHRS and CDR2 is YFSETQ in the germline V gene. Trimming removed 4 bases from V and 8 bases from J; junction bases left unmatched: 5. CDR3 protein: CASSIQGGDEQFF. The CDR3 DNA is TGCGCCAGCAGCATACAGGGGGGCGATGAGCAGTTCTTC.

This rearrangement joins TRBV7-3 to TRBJ2-1; no firm D call. CDR1 SGHTA and CDR2 FQGTGA come from the germline V gene. The length of the CDR3 is 13 residues. With 6 bases removed from V and 1 base from J, the gap between germline ends came to 7 bases. CDR3 coding DNA: TGTGCCAGCAGTGTAGCTTCCTACAATGAGCAGTTCTTC. This gives the protein CASSVASYNEQFF.

This clonotype has a count of ten or more. The chain couples TRBV3-1 to TRBJ2-1; D tentatively reads TRBD1 or TRBD2 (5 bases each). The germline V gene has CDR1 LGHDT and CDR2 YNNKEL (reference sequence). Trimming shortened V by 4 bases and J by 4 bases, and 17 bases separated the two germline ends. The CDR3 is made up of 16 amino acids. The DNA of the CDR3 is TGTGCCAGCAGCCCTCCGGACTTTAGGGGATACAATGAGCAGTTCTTC. This gives the protein CASSPPDFRGYNEQFF.

The V call is TRBV5-1, the J call TRBJ2-5; a possible D gene is TRBD1 (5 bases). Germline V lookup: CDR1 SGHRS, CDR2 YFSETQ. There are 14 residues in the CDR3. Trimming cost V 4 bases and J 4 bases, with 14 bases left between them. CDR3 sequence (DNA): TGCGCCAGCAGCCTTCGAATAGGGGCAGAGACCCAGTACTTC. Encoded protein: CASSLRIGAETQYF.